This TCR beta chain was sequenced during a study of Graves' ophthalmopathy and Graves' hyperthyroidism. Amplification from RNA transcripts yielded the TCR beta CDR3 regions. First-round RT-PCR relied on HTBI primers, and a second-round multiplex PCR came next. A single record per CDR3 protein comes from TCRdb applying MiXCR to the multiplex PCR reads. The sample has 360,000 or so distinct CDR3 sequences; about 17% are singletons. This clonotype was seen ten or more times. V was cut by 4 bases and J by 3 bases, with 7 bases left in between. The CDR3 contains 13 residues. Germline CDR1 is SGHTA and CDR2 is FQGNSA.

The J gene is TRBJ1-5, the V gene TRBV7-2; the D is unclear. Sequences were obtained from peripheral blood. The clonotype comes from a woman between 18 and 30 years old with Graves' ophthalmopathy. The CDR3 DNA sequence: TGTGCCAGCAGCTCGAAGATCAATCAGCCCCAGCATTTT. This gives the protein CASSSKINQPQHF.